These 29 T cell receptor beta chains share one sample of origin, sequenced in a study of blood T cells in healthy people across ages. Next came a second PCR, run for about 7 to 12 cycles, which used a sample-barcoded 5' primer along with a J-beta primer mix. Each CDR3 protein gets one entry after TCRdb re-called the 5' RACE reads with MiXCR. Counted here are hundreds of thousands of distinct CDR3 sequences, approximately 25% occurring once; the ten biggest clones make up around 10%. Another study also made use of these data, one on T cells of mothers and their children.

The sequenced sample was blood. Receptors were obtained from a boy between 5 and 17 years old in good health.

CDR3 in amino acids: CASSWRLSGGETQYF. Here the CDR3 DNA reads TGTGCCAGCAGCTGGAGGTTGTCGGGGGGTGAGACCCAGTACTTC. The chain combines TRBV7-2 with TRBJ2-5; 7 bases line up with TRBD2. V lost 4 bases to trimming and J lost 5 bases; unmatched junction nucleotides: 10. The germline CDR1 and CDR2 sequences are SGHTA and FQGNSA. CDR3 size: 15 residues. The whole variable domain, filled in from reference TRBV7-2 and TRBJ2-5, reads GAGVSQSPSNKVTEKGKDVELRCDPISGHTALYWYRQSLGQGLEFLIYFQGNSAPDKSGLPSDRFSAERTGGSVSTLTIQRTQQEDSAVYLCASSWRLSGGETQYFGPGTRLLVL.

There are a few counts of this clonotype. Without the conserved terminal phenylalanine or tryptophan, this CDR3 likely stems from a read error. The chain couples TRBV27 to TRBJ2-5, with 10 bases aligning to TRBD2. The J call could be wrong; TRBJ2-7 is a better fit for the DNA end. This CDR3 region has 21 residues. CDR1 is MNHEY and CDR2 is SMNVEV in the germline V gene (reference sequence). CDR3 amino acids: CASSLSAPFILAGVSSYEQYL. The CDR3 DNA sequence: TGTGCCAGCAGTTTATCAGCCCCCTTTATCCTAGCGGGGGTTTCCTCCTACGAGCAGTACCTC.

V gene TRBV28 combines with J gene TRBJ2-1; possibly TRBD2 for D (5 bases). This CDR3 is built from 17 residues. CDR1 and CDR2 (germline): MDHEN, SYDVKM. Trimming cost V 2 bases and J 8 bases, with 22 bases left between them. The DNA for the CDR3 is TGTGCCAGCAGTTTAGGAGAGGAGGTGGACGTGGGGTATGAGCAGTTCTTC. It yields the protein CASSLGEEVDVGYEQFF. The full variable domain, with the rest looked up from reference TRBV28 and TRBJ2-1, is DVKVTQSSRYLVKRTGEKVFLECVQDMDHENMFWYRQDPGLGLRLIYFSYDVKMKEKGDIPEGYSVSREKKERFSLILESASTNQTSMYLCASSLGEEVDVGYEQFFGPGTRLTVL.

In DNA form, the CDR3 reads TGTGCCAGCAGCTCACGCGGAGGGAACCAAGAGACCCAGTACTTC. Its translation is CASSSRGGNQETQYF. The V call is TRBV7-9, the J call TRBJ2-5; weak D call: TRBD2 (6 bases). V was cut by 4 bases and J by 0 bases, with 12 bases left in between. The CDR3 has 15 residues. Looked up from germline, CDR1 is SEHNR and CDR2 is FQNEAQ (reference sequence).

V and J are TRBV6-6 and TRBJ1-3; possible D gene TRBD1, 6 bases. Germline lookup yields CDR1 MNHNY and CDR2 SVGAGI (reference sequence). This CDR3 contains 15 residues. Trimming shortened V by 9 bases and J by 0 bases, and 15 bases separated the two germline ends. CDR3: CASTRTAASGNTIYF. For the CDR3, the DNA is TGTGCCAGTACCCGGACAGCGGCCTCTGGAAACACCATATATTTT.

The chain employs TRBV12-3 or TRBV12-4 and TRBJ1-1; 7 positions match TRBD1. V was pared by 7 bases and J by 11 bases, with 16 bases of the junction left unmatched. There are 14 residues in the CDR3. The CDR3 nucleotides are TGTGCCAGCACCTTAAGGGGGCTACAGGGCTTCGCTTTCTTT. Encoded protein: CASTLRGLQGFAFF.

The chain joins TRBV28 to TRBJ2-7; possibly TRBD1 or TRBD2 for D (5 bases each). Trimming cost V 5 bases and J 1 base, with 12 bases left between them. Germline lookup yields CDR1 MDHEN and CDR2 SYDVKM. The CDR3 covers 14 residues. CDR3 DNA: TGTGCCAGCAGTCCACGGGACCATTCCTACGAGCAGTACTTC. Translation gives CASSPRDHSYEQYF.

V and J are TRBV21-1 and TRBJ2-2. TRBV21-1 is labeled a pseudogene. CDR3 length: 15 amino acids. CDR3 in amino acids: CASSKAAPNTGELFF. As DNA, the CDR3 is TGTGCCAGCAGCAAAGCAGCTCCGAACACCGGGGAGCTGTTTTTT.

This clonotype has a handful of counts. A junction boundary mismatches the germline segment, possibly from a read error. The J gene is TRBJ1-1, the V gene TRBV7-9; TRBD1 is a possible D gene (5 bases). This CDR3 comprises 14 residues. CDR1 SEHNR and CDR2 FQNEAQ come from the germline V gene (reference sequence). This CDR3 reads CVSSRGAQSTEAFF. As DNA, the CDR3 is TGTGTCAGCAGCCGAGGGGCGCAGAGTACTGAAGCTTTCTTT.

V usage is TRBV27 and J usage is TRBJ1-1, with unresolved D. Looked up from germline, CDR1 is MNHEY and CDR2 is SMNVEV (reference sequence). The CDR3 has 14 residues. Between the trimmed V and J ends, which lost 7 bases and 2 bases, there was a span of 14 bases. For the CDR3, the DNA is TGTGCCAGCATGGGATATGGAGGTAACACTGAAGCTTTCTTT. Translation gives CASMGYGGNTEAFF.

This clonotype turned up a few times. This chain connects TRBV11-2 to TRBJ2-5; D unclear. The end of the DNA aligns better with TRBJ2-7, so the J call may be wrong. This CDR3 contains 14 residues. CDR1 and CDR2 from the germline V gene are SGHAT and FQNNGV. CDR3 in amino acids: CASSSGVEAYEQYF. Here the CDR3 DNA reads TGTGCCAGCAGCTCAGGAGTAGAGGCCTACGAGCAGTACTTC.

V is TRBV6-2 or TRBV6-3 and J is TRBJ2-3, with 8 nucleotides matching TRBD2. Germline-derived CDR1 and CDR2 are MNHEY and SVGEGT. After removal of 5 bases from V and 1 base from J, the junction contained 8 bases not matched to a gene. The CDR3 spans 16 residues. The CDR3 sequence is CASSPGGSSRTDTQYF. The CDR3 DNA sequence: TGTGCCAGCAGTCCGGGGGGGTCCTCTCGCACAGATACGCAGTATTTT.

This clonotype was picked up many times. This chain joins TRBV28 and TRBJ2-3; 11 bases align to TRBD1. The CDR3 sequence is 16 residues long. Germline V gene data show CDR1 as MDHEN and CDR2 as SYDVKM. V was pared by 2 bases and J by 0 bases, with 1 base of the junction left unmatched. CDR3 coding DNA: TGTGCCAGCAGTTTAGGACAGGGGGCTAGCACAGATACGCAGTATTTT. This codes for CASSLGQGASTDTQYF.

This clonotype appeared a few times. The V and J genes are TRBV12-3 or TRBV12-4 and TRBJ1-2; D gene ambiguous. V gave up 4 bases and J gave up 4 bases, with 16 bases separating them. The CDR3 consists of 15 residues. For the CDR3, the DNA is TGTGCCAGCAGTTCGTCCTCCATGGGTACCTATGGCTACACCTTC. It encodes CASSSSSMGTYGYTF.

The genes are TRBV29-1 and TRBJ2-3; no reliable D call. CDR1 is SQVTM and CDR2 is ANQGSEA in the germline V gene. Trimming left V 1 base short and J 4 bases short, with 6 bases between. The CDR3 runs to 12 residues. The DNA of the CDR3 is TGCAGCGTTGAAGGGGCCGCAGATACGCAGTATTTT. Translating it yields CSVEGAADTQYF.

The sample holds one count of this clonotype. A read error may account for a junction end that differs from germline. V gene TRBV29-1 combines with J gene TRBJ2-1; the D is unclear. This CDR3 region has 15 residues. Germline-derived CDR1 and CDR2 are SQVTM and ANQGSEA. The CDR3 is CSVEASSGLYNEQFF. The CDR3 region has the DNA TGCAGCGTAGAAGCGAGCTCGGGTCTATACAATGAGCAGTTCTTC.

Here the CDR3 DNA reads TGTGCCAGCAGCTCACAGGGGGCGGGTGAAAAACTGTTTTTT. Amino acid sequence: CASSSQGAGEKLFF. The chain carries TRBV12-3 or TRBV12-4 and TRBJ1-4; TRBD1 matches 9 bases. Trimming took 6 bases from V and 7 from J; bases not matched to a gene: 6. The CDR3 covers 14 residues.

This clonotype was seen a handful of times. The chain is built from TRBV18 and TRBJ2-2; 8 bases are a match to TRBD1. The CDR3 runs to 15 residues. Looked up from germline, CDR1 is KGHSH and CDR2 is LQKENI. V shed 5 bases and J 6 bases; nucleotides not matched to a gene: 8. The CDR3 nucleotides read TGTGCCAGCTCATCGCGGACAGGGATCGCCGGGGAGCTGTTTTTT. Its protein product is CASSSRTGIAGELFF.

The chain recombines TRBV28 with TRBJ2-1, with 9 bases aligning to TRBD2. The J segment lost 4 bases and the V segment lost 6 bases, leaving 10 bases of the junction unmatched. Germline CDR1 reads MDHEN; CDR2 reads SYDVKM. The CDR3 is 16 amino acids. In DNA, the CDR3 is TGTGCCAGCAGGCAACCGGGACTAGCAGTTTACAATGAGCAGTTCTTC. Translating it yields CASRQPGLAVYNEQFF.

The V call is TRBV29-1, the J call TRBJ1-1; 11 nucleotides line up with TRBD1. The CDR3 loop spans 13 amino acids. Germline CDR1 and CDR2: SQVTM and ANQGSEA. V trimming: 6 bases; J trimming: 4 bases; junction bases outside the gene matches: 4. CDR3 sequence (DNA): TGCAGCGTGGGACAGGGGGAAGTCACTGAAGCTTTCTTT. Encoded protein: CSVGQGEVTEAFF.

In this sample, this clonotype turned up a few times. This rearrangement joins TRBV7-2 to TRBJ1-1; D perhaps matches TRBD1 (5 bases). The CDR3 length is 16 residues. Germline V gene lookup returns CDR1 SGHTA and CDR2 FQGNSA. Trimming removed 1 base at V and 1 base at J, with 13 bases between. For the CDR3, the DNA is TGTGCCAGCAGCTTAGGAATGACAGCGGAGAACACTGAAGCTTTCTTT. As protein: CASSLGMTAENTEAFF.

V usage is TRBV24-1 and J usage is TRBJ2-5; TRBD1 might be the D (5 bases). The DNA end lines up better with TRBJ2-7; the J call may be wrong. This CDR3 comprises 13 residues. Germline values: CDR1 KGHDR, CDR2 SFDVKD. The CDR3 is CATTQTVTYEQYF. The CDR3 DNA is TGTGCCACCACCCAGACAGTTACCTACGAGCAGTACTTC.

The chain couples TRBV4-2 to TRBJ1-4, with D possibly matching TRBD1 (5 bases). The germline V gene has CDR1 LGHNA and CDR2 YNFKEQ. The CDR3 sequence is 17 residues long. V was shortened by 0 bases and J by 0 bases, with 11 bases between the two germline ends. The chain's CDR3 is CASSQEAGRSTNEKLFF. The CDR3 nucleotides are TGTGCCAGCAGCCAAGAGGCAGGGAGGTCAACTAATGAAAAACTGTTTTTT.

This chain links TRBV7-2 with TRBJ2-5, with D possibly being TRBD1 (5 bases). V dropped 2 bases and J dropped 4 bases, with 20 bases sitting between them. This CDR3 comprises 17 residues. The germline gives CDR1 SGHTA, CDR2 FQGNSA. As DNA, the CDR3 is TGTGCCAGCAGCTTAACCTCCCAGGGCCCTATAGGAGAGACCCAGTACTTC. As protein: CASSLTSQGPIGETQYF.

This rearrangement joins TRBV3-1 to TRBJ2-5; no reliable D call. The DNA matches TRBJ2-7 better at its end, which makes the J call doubtful. This CDR3 has 13 amino acids. Germline V lookup: CDR1 LGHDT, CDR2 YNNKEL (reference sequence). The CDR3 DNA reads TGTGCCAGCAGCCAAGATTGGACCTACGAGCAGTACTTC. Protein product: CASSQDWTYEQYF.

This chain links TRBV7-9 with TRBJ2-1; D call uncertain. The V gene lost 6 bases and the J gene lost 15 bases, with 21 bases spanning the gap. CDR1 and CDR2 from the germline V gene are SEHNR and FQNEAQ (reference sequence). This CDR3 region has 13 residues. The CDR3: CASRQIPGSQTFF. The DNA of the CDR3 is TGTGCCAGCAGACAAATCCCAGGCTCTCAGACGTTCTTC.

The chain is built from TRBV4-3 and TRBJ2-2; D not resolved. The CDR3 spans 19 residues. CDR1 is LGHNA, CDR2 YSLEER, per germline. Trimming removed 0 bases from V and 7 bases from J, with 24 bases in between. This CDR3 reads CASSQEAMALLQHYGELFF. CDR3 DNA: TGCGCCAGCAGCCAAGAGGCGATGGCGCTCCTGCAACATTACGGGGAGCTGTTTTTT.

V usage is TRBV20-1 and J usage is TRBJ2-7; D not resolved. Germline V lookup: CDR1 DFQATT, CDR2 SNEGSKA (reference sequence). This CDR3 is built from 15 residues. V gave up 0 bases and J gave up 1 base, with 13 bases separating them. This CDR3 is CSARDRHHGSYEQYF. CDR3 in DNA: TGCAGTGCTAGAGATAGGCATCATGGGTCCTACGAGCAGTACTTC.

This clonotype came up a few times. The J gene is TRBJ2-5, the V gene TRBV3-1; TRBD2 agrees at 8 bases. Losses at the gene ends were 4 bases for V and 3 bases for J; bases not matched to a gene: 7. This CDR3 has 15 amino acids. CDR1 and CDR2 from the germline V gene are LGHDT and YNNKEL (reference sequence). CDR3 sequence: CASSRTTGGEETQYF. For the CDR3, the DNA is TGTGCCAGCAGCCGGACGACGGGAGGGGAAGAGACCCAGTACTTC.